What follows are 19 T cell receptor beta chains derived from one specimen sequenced in a study of T cell responses to AZD1222 COVID-19 vaccine. Clones were sequenced by immunoSEQ multiplex PCR, and TCRdb holds only the in-frame ones, with some missing. There are around 100,000 clones in the sample; about 89% occur only once, and under 8.5% lies in the top ten. The specimen comprised peripheral blood, sampled on day 0 of AZD1222 vaccination. These receptors all stem from an adult in good health.

The chain combines TRBV2 with TRBJ1-5; tentative D call: TRBD1 (6 bases). CDR1 is SNHLY, CDR2 FYNNEI, per germline. The CDR3 consists of 13 residues. V lost 5 bases, J lost 5 bases, and 10 bases lay in between. The CDR3 region has the DNA TGTGCCAGCAGTCCACAGGGTTATCAGCCCCAGCATTTT. It yields the protein CASSPQGYQPQHF.

The CDR3 region is CASSLSDYEQYF. CDR3 nucleotide sequence: TGTGCCAGCAGCTTGTCGGACTACGAGCAGTACTTC. The chain employs TRBV7-6 and TRBJ2-7; D is unclear. The germline V gene encodes CDR1 SGHVS and CDR2 FNYEAQ. Trimming took 3 bases from V and 3 from J, leaving 6 bases between them. CDR3 length: 12 residues. Together with reference TRBV7-6 and TRBJ2-7, the CDR3 gives the full variable domain: GAGVSQSPRYKVTKRGQDVALRCDPISGHVSLYWYRQALGQGPEFLTYFNYEAQQDKSGLPNDRFSAERPEGSISTLTIQRTEQRDSAMYRCASSLSDYEQYFGPGTRLTVT.

This clone was recorded only once. The rearrangement joins TRBV21-1 to TRBJ1-1. TRBV21-1 is a known pseudogene. This CDR3 region has 14 residues. The CDR3 is CASSKGWRGPQAFF. The CDR3 DNA follows: TGTGCCAGCAGCAAGGGTTGGCGGGGGCCGCAAGCTTTCTTT.

V gene TRBV9 combines with J gene TRBJ1-3; 8 nucleotides match TRBD1. Per germline, CDR1 SGDLS and CDR2 YYNGEE. With V trimmed by 0 bases and J by 2 bases, 10 bases remained unmatched. The CDR3 has 18 amino acids. This CDR3 is CASSVDPGGISAGNTIYF. CDR3 in DNA: TGTGCCAGCAGCGTAGATCCAGGGGGCATTTCGGCTGGAAACACCATATATTTT.

This chain links TRBV29-1 with TRBJ2-4; 7 nucleotides agree with TRBD1. Trimming took 3 bases from V and 6 from J; bases not matched to a gene: 5. The germline CDR1 and CDR2 sequences are SQVTM and ANQGSEA. The CDR3 spans 13 residues. CDR3 region: CSVEGTAGNIQYF. As DNA, the CDR3 is TGCAGCGTTGAGGGGACAGCTGGAAACATTCAGTACTTC.

The V call is TRBV4-3, the J call TRBJ2-3, with 10 bases fitting TRBD1. CDR1 and CDR2 (germline): LGHNA, YSLEER. The CDR3 is made up of 16 amino acids. The V gene end was trimmed by 1 base and the J gene end by 3 bases; junction bases not matched to a gene: 4. Written as DNA, the CDR3 is TGCGCCAGCAGCCAAGCGGGACAGGGGTTTACAGATACGCAGTATTTT. It is translated as CASSQAGQGFTDTQYF.

The chain carries TRBV10-3 and TRBJ1-5; the D gene is possibly TRBD1 (6 bases). In germline, CDR1 is ENHRY, CDR2 SYGVKD. Trimming removed 2 bases from V and 3 bases from J, with 20 bases in between. The CDR3 is made up of 18 amino acids. This CDR3 reads CAISERYGGQPPNQPQHF. The CDR3 nucleotides are TGTGCCATCAGTGAGCGGTATGGGGGGCAGCCGCCCAATCAGCCCCAGCATTTT.

Only one count was recorded for this clone. The V gene is TRBV6-6, the J gene TRBJ1-1; D not resolved. V was shortened by 5 bases and J by 0 bases, with 7 bases between the two germline ends. This CDR3 has 13 amino acids. Germline CDR1 MNHNY, CDR2 SVGAGI (reference sequence). CDR3 protein: CASSPPLNTEAFF. CDR3 DNA sequence: TGTGCCAGCAGTCCACCTTTGAACACTGAAGCTTTCTTT.

This clone was seen a few times. The chain combines TRBV28 with TRBJ1-5; TRBD1 matches at 8 bases. V lost 6 bases, J lost 0 bases, and 13 bases stayed unmatched. Germline CDR1 and CDR2: MDHEN and SYDVKM. The CDR3 contains 18 residues. CDR3 sequence reads: CASRQTGGELYSNQPQHF. Written as DNA, the CDR3 is TGTGCCAGCAGGCAAACAGGGGGGGAACTTTATAGCAATCAGCCCCAGCATTTT.

The genes are TRBV7-9 and TRBJ2-3; D gene unclear. Deletions cut 1 base from V and 2 bases from J, with 7 bases between. The germline V gene encodes CDR1 SEHNR and CDR2 FQNEAQ (reference sequence). The CDR3 has 14 amino acids. In DNA form, the CDR3 reads TGTGCCAGCAGCTTAGTTCCAGACACAGATACGCAGTATTTT. This sequence encodes CASSLVPDTDTQYF.

CDR3 sequence: CASSYPWATYEQYF. The CDR3 coding sequence is TGTGCCAGCAGTTACCCCTGGGCCACCTACGAGCAGTACTTC. The gene calls are TRBV6-2 or TRBV6-3 and TRBJ2-7; no clear D gene. Trimming shortened V by 2 bases and J by 2 bases, and 10 bases separated the two germline ends. Germline V gives CDR1 MNHEY, CDR2 SVGEGT. There are 14 residues in the CDR3.

The chain couples TRBV18 to TRBJ2-5; TRBD1 matches at 9 bases. V trimming: 5 bases; J trimming: 5 bases; junction bases outside the gene matches: 9. The CDR3 consists of 15 residues. Germline V gives CDR1 KGHSH, CDR2 LQKENI. CDR3 DNA sequence: TGTGCCAGCTCAGCCGGGACAGGGTTCGGTGAGACCCAGTACTTC. Translating gives CASSAGTGFGETQYF.

V is TRBV4-3 and J is TRBJ1-1; maybe TRBD1 (6 bases). Germline V lookup: CDR1 LGHNA, CDR2 YSLEER. The CDR3 loop spans 18 amino acids. V was clipped by 1 base and J by 1 base, with 19 bases between them. The CDR3 DNA follows: TGCGCCAGCAGCCAAGCCCACGGACAGACGGTAGGGAACACTGAAGCTTTCTTT. Translation: CASSQAHGQTVGNTEAFF.

V is TRBV15 and J is TRBJ2-7, with D perhaps matching TRBD1 or TRBD2 (5 bases each). The CDR3 runs 14 residues. V dropped 3 bases and J dropped 0 bases, with 9 bases sitting between them. The germline CDR1 and CDR2 sequences are LNHNV and YYDKDF (reference sequence). CDR3 DNA sequence: TGTGCCACCAGCAGGAGAGGGGACTCCTACGAGCAGTACTTC. Protein: CATSRRGDSYEQYF.

V usage is TRBV5-5 and J usage is TRBJ2-2; D uncertain. Looked up from germline, CDR1 is SGHKS and CDR2 is YYEKEE (reference sequence). The CDR3 is 12 amino acids. V was trimmed by 2 bases and J by 6 bases, leaving 5 bases between them. This CDR3 is CASSFYAGELFF. CDR3 nucleotide sequence: TGTGCCAGCAGCTTTTATGCCGGGGAGCTGTTTTTT.

This chain connects TRBV5-4 to TRBJ2-1, with 7 positions matching TRBD2. Germline V gene lookup returns CDR1 SGHNT and CDR2 YYREEE (reference sequence). V dropped 4 bases and J dropped 7; count of bases not matched to a gene: 14. The CDR3 has 16 amino acids. The CDR3 loop is CASSPGSAGAGNEQFF. The CDR3 nucleotides read TGTGCCAGCAGCCCCGGGAGCGCGGGAGCCGGGAATGAGCAGTTCTTC.

The gene calls are TRBV7-9 and TRBJ1-1; D is uncertain. CDR3 length: 10 amino acids. Per germline, CDR1 SEHNR and CDR2 FQNEAQ (reference sequence). V lost 5 bases, J lost 8 bases, and 6 bases lay in between. The CDR3 nucleotides read TGTGCCAGCAGCGGGGAGGAAGCTTTCTTT. Amino acids: CASSGEEAFF.

The genes are TRBV5-6 and TRBJ1-4, with D possibly being TRBD1 (6 bases). V was cut by 4 bases and J by 3 bases, with 16 bases left in between. The germline V gene encodes CDR1 SGHDT and CDR2 YYEEEE. This CDR3 spans 16 amino acids. The CDR3 spells CASSLQGGLANEKLFF. CDR3 coding DNA: TGTGCCAGCAGCCTCCAAGGGGGGTTGGCTAATGAAAAACTGTTTTTT.

V and J are TRBV9 and TRBJ1-2; D perhaps matches TRBD1 (5 bases). Germline loops: CDR1 SGDLS, CDR2 YYNGEE. The V end lost 1 base, the J end lost 4 bases, and 20 bases lay between the germline ends. CDR3 length: 17 residues. The CDR3 DNA sequence: TGTGCCAGCAGCGTAATATCCGAGGGGACTACTACCTATGGCTACACCTTC. This sequence encodes CASSVISEGTTTYGYTF.